The sample holds a few counts of the clone carrying this T cell receptor (beta chain). Its antigen remains unknown. CDR1 and CDR2 from the germline V gene are KGHDR and SFDVKD. There are 18 residues in the CDR3. The V gene end was trimmed by 3 bases and the J gene end by 1 base; junction bases not matched to a gene: 11. This specimen comes from a study of T cell responses to AZD1222 COVID-19 vaccine. Regarding the study as a whole: The donor cohort was predominantly white British with a female majority, and clonal diversity may have been underestimated.

The method was immunoSEQ multiplex PCR; TCRdb's version includes in-frame clones alone and lacks a portion of them. In the table there are 100,000 to 120,000 clones, 81% of which are singletons. The TCR comes from an adult in good health. The starting material was peripheral blood, obtained on day 0 of AZD1222 vaccination. V usage is TRBV24-1 and J usage is TRBJ2-1; 7 positions match TRBD2. The CDR3 sequence is CATSDALGRESSYNEQFF. DNA for the CDR3: TGTGCCACCAGTGATGCCCTCGGGCGGGAGAGTTCCTACAATGAGCAGTTCTTC.